These 17 T cell receptor beta chains were sequenced from one sample in a study of T cell repertoires in cytomegalovirus infection. TCRdb used MiXCR to reprocess the reads, holding one entry per CDR3 protein. The data show roughly 87,000 distinct CDR3 sequences, approximately 30% seen once. The antigens these receptors bind are not known. Specimen: CD8+ T cells from cultured PBMCs, collected from culture after CMV antigen stimulation. The receptors originated from a human donor in good health (CMV status not recorded). Some clones in this sample may be carry-over from other donors' samples.

This clonotype was observed at least ten times. This rearrangement joins TRBV7-8 to TRBJ2-3, with 8 bases identical to TRBD1. The CDR3 has 15 residues. V dropped 7 bases and J dropped 3; count of bases not matched to a gene: 9. Germline CDR1 reads SGHVS; CDR2 reads FQNEAQ. The CDR3 loop is CASTPSGGSTDTQYF. The CDR3 bases are TGTGCCAGCACCCCCTCAGGGGGCAGTACAGATACGCAGTATTTT. The full variable domain, completed using reference TRBV7-8 and TRBJ2-3, is GAGVSQSPRYKVAKRGQDVALRCDPISGHVSLFWYQQALGQGPEFLTYFQNEAQLDKSGLPSDRFFAERPEGSVSTLKIQRTQQEDSAVYLCASTPSGGSTDTQYFGPGTRLTVL.

J is TRBJ2-5 and V is TRBV7-2; the D is unclear. The CDR3 is 14 amino acids. V was clipped by 0 bases and J by 2 bases, with 7 bases between them. Germline values: CDR1 SGHTA, CDR2 FQGNSA. CDR3: CASSLARSQETQYF. Here the CDR3 DNA reads TGTGCCAGCAGCTTAGCCAGATCTCAAGAGACCCAGTACTTC.

This clonotype came up a few times. This chain connects TRBV7-2 to TRBJ2-5, with 7 bases fitting TRBD1. CDR3 size: 14 residues. The J segment lost 5 bases and the V segment lost 1 base, leaving 4 bases of the junction unmatched. Germline V gene lookup returns CDR1 SGHTA and CDR2 FQGNSA. The CDR3 DNA reads as TGTGCCAGCAGCTTAGGACAGGGATGGGAGACCCAGTACTTC. Translated, it gives CASSLGQGWETQYF.

The genes are TRBV19 and TRBJ2-1; the match to TRBD2 covers 9 bases. The germline V gene encodes CDR1 LNHDA and CDR2 SQIVND (reference sequence). V shed 4 bases, J shed 2 bases, and the junction held 6 bases outside the gene matches. The CDR3 loop spans 16 amino acids. The CDR3 loop reads CASSTLGLATYNEQFF. CDR3 nucleotide sequence: TGTGCCAGTAGTACTTTAGGACTAGCGACCTACAATGAGCAGTTCTTC. The entire variable domain, with the rest obtained from reference TRBV19 and TRBJ2-1, is as follows: DGGITQSPKYLFRKEGQNVTLSCEQNLNHDAMYWYRQDPGQGLRLIYYSQIVNDFQKGDIAEGYSVSREKKESFPLTVTSAQKNPTAFYLCASSTLGLATYNEQFFGPGTRLTVL.

The chain uses TRBV7-9 and TRBJ2-5; tentatively, D is TRBD1 or TRBD2 (5 bases each). This CDR3 contains 14 residues. From germline, CDR1 is SEHNR and CDR2 FQNEAQ (reference sequence). The V and J ends lost 5 bases and 2 bases respectively, with 12 bases between them. CDR3 nucleotides: TGTGCCAGCAGCCCCCGGGACCTACAAGAGACCCAGTACTTC. Amino acids: CASSPRDLQETQYF.

The J gene is TRBJ1-3, the V gene TRBV28; D gene uncertain. Looked up from germline, CDR1 is MDHEN and CDR2 is SYDVKM. The CDR3 totals 15 residues. V lost 6 bases to trimming and J lost 0 bases, with 12 bases between them. CDR3 in amino acids: CASRPPMGSGNTIYF. CDR3 nucleotide sequence: TGTGCCAGCAGGCCCCCCATGGGCTCTGGAAACACCATATATTTT.

The chain links TRBV7-6 to TRBJ1-5; 8 bases map to TRBD1. The CDR3 totals 15 residues. Germline V gene lookup returns CDR1 SGHVS and CDR2 FNYEAQ. V trimming: 5 bases; J trimming: 1 base; junction bases outside the gene matches: 4. CDR3: CASSQGAGSNQPQHF. The DNA of the CDR3 is TGTGCCAGCAGCCAGGGGGCGGGGAGCAATCAGCCCCAGCATTTT.

The chain has TRBV5-6 and TRBJ2-2; 7 bases are a match to TRBD1. Losses at the gene ends were 2 bases for V and 3 bases for J; bases not matched to a gene: 1. The CDR3 runs 14 residues. In germline, CDR1 is SGHDT, CDR2 YYEEEE. The CDR3 nucleotides read TGTGCCAGCAGCTTAACAGGGGACACCGGGGAGCTGTTTTTT. Protein product: CASSLTGDTGELFF.

The V gene is TRBV12-3 or TRBV12-4, the J gene TRBJ2-2, with 12 bases aligning to TRBD2. V gave up 6 bases and J gave up 5 bases; unmatched junction bases: 4. The CDR3 has 15 amino acids. Written as DNA, the CDR3 is TGTGCCAGCAGGCCTAGCGGGGGGGGGACCGGGGAGCTGTTTTTT. This sequence encodes CASRPSGGGTGELFF.

This clonotype has just a few counts. J is TRBJ2-1 and V is TRBV12-5; the match to TRBD1 covers 7 bases. The trim removed 5 bases at V and 2 bases at J, leaving 6 bases unmatched. The CDR3 length is 15 residues. Germline V CDR1 and CDR2: LGHNT, FRNRAP. CDR3 loop: CASGQDRAAYNEQFF. The CDR3 DNA follows: TGTGCTAGTGGTCAAGACAGGGCGGCCTACAATGAGCAGTTCTTC.

This clonotype came up once. J is TRBJ2-1 and V is TRBV6-2 or TRBV6-3; either TRBD1 or TRBD2 may supply D (5 bases each). Between the trimmed V and J ends, which lost 0 bases and 5 bases, there was a span of 8 bases. CDR1 is MNHEY and CDR2 is SVGEGT in the germline V gene. This CDR3 has 14 residues. CDR3 coding DNA: TGTGCCAGCAGTTACTCGAGGGACGACAATGAGCAGTTCTTC. Translated: CASSYSRDDNEQFF.

This clonotype was detected only a few times. V and J are TRBV7-7 and TRBJ2-5; tentative D call: TRBD2 (5 bases). The CDR3 runs to 14 residues. Germline V gene data show CDR1 as SSHAT and CDR2 as FNYEAQ (reference sequence). V was trimmed by 5 bases and J by 1 base, leaving 11 bases between them. CDR3 amino acids: CASSPFRGQETQYF. CDR3 coding DNA: TGTGCCAGCAGCCCATTCCGGGGCCAAGAGACCCAGTACTTC.

V usage is TRBV5-4 and J usage is TRBJ2-7; TRBD1 aligns across 8 bases. With 4 bases clipped from V and 2 bases from J, the junction kept 5 bases outside the gene matches. The CDR3 has 14 residues. CDR1 and CDR2 (germline): SGHNT, YYREEE (reference sequence). The CDR3 sequence: CASSNDRGPYEQYF. The CDR3 DNA reads TGTGCCAGCAGCAATGACAGGGGCCCCTACGAGCAGTACTTC. The complete variable domain, with remaining parts taken from reference TRBV5-4 and TRBJ2-7, reads ETGVTQSPTHLIKTRGQQVTLRCSSQSGHNTVSWYQQALGQGPQFIFQYYREEENGRGNFPPRFSGLQFPNYSSELNVNALELDDSALYLCASSNDRGPYEQYFGPGTRLTVT.

This clonotype was detected a few times. The chain uses TRBV29-1 and TRBJ2-2, with D tentatively TRBD1 or TRBD2 (5 bases each). V lost 5 bases and J 2 bases, leaving 12 bases between the germline ends. Germline values: CDR1 SQVTM, CDR2 ANQGSEA. This CDR3 comprises 14 residues. The CDR3 region has the DNA TGCAGCGTTCTGGGGACCGAAAACACCGGGGAGCTGTTTTTT. Translated: CSVLGTENTGELFF.

In this sample, this clonotype turned up a few times. The V and J genes are TRBV6-5 and TRBJ1-2; 9 bases are shared with TRBD1. CDR3 length: 15 residues. Germline-derived CDR1 and CDR2 are MNHEY and SVGAGI. Unmatched junction bases numbered 5, after V lost 0 bases and J lost 6 bases. CDR3 in DNA: TGTGCCAGCAGTTACTCAAAAGGGACAGGGCATGGCTACACCTTC. Translating it yields CASSYSKGTGHGYTF.

The V call is TRBV28, the J call TRBJ1-6; D may be TRBD1 (6 bases). Germline V gene sequence: CDR1 MDHEN, CDR2 SYDVKM. This CDR3 is 14 amino acids long. Trimming cost V 3 bases and J 6 bases, with 9 bases left between them. Here the CDR3 reads CASSFGQFNSPLHF. In DNA form, the CDR3 reads TGTGCCAGCAGTTTCGGACAGTTTAATTCACCCCTCCACTTT.

The chain recombines TRBV19 with TRBJ2-2, with D unclear. Per the germline V gene, CDR1 is LNHDA and CDR2 is SQIVND (reference sequence). CDR3 length equals 15 residues. V dropped 7 bases and J dropped 0 bases, with 12 bases sitting between them. CDR3 nucleotides: TGTGCCAGTAATCTTCCGGCGTCGAACACCGGGGAGCTGTTTTTT. It specifies CASNLPASNTGELFF.